A single sample is the source of the 14 T cell receptor beta chains below, sequenced in a study of regulatory T cells in long-lasting Graves disease. Stated time point: newly diagnosed GD, antithyroid drugs for less than 3 months. PBMC-extracted RNA yielded the TCR library. Assembly of TCR beta libraries relied on iRepertoire HTBI primers together with Arm-PCR of CDR3 regions. TCRdb re-derived calls from the multiplex PCR reads in MiXCR, one entry per CDR3 protein. The data contain around 450,000 distinct CDR3 sequences, about 17% of them singletons. The same sample was also studied in work on T cells in Graves' hyperthyroidism and ophthalmopathy.

The sample consisted of peripheral blood mononuclear cells (PBMCs), taken at new diagnosis, from a patient treated with antithyroid drugs. Source of these receptors: a man aged 35 to 55 with Graves disease.

The CDR3 nucleotides are TGTGCCAGCAGCGCCCAATGGGAGATCGTAAATTCACCCCTCCACTTT. It encodes CASSAQWEIVNSPLHF. The chain links TRBV9 to TRBJ1-1, with D uncertain. The J call may not be correct, given that the DNA end is closer to TRBJ1-6. This CDR3 is built from 16 residues. Per the germline V gene, CDR1 is SGDLS and CDR2 is YYNGEE.

This clonotype was observed many times. V gene TRBV6-1 combines with J gene TRBJ2-2; 7 bases are a match to TRBD1. With 8 bases clipped from V and 6 bases from J, the junction kept 6 bases outside the gene matches. The CDR3 has 13 amino acids. The V gene's germline CDR1 is MNHNS and CDR2 SASEGT. The CDR3 DNA sequence: TGTGCCAGCGGCCTGACAGGGTCCGGGGAGCTGTTTTTT. It translates to CASGLTGSGELFF.

As regards this clonotype: One end of the junction varies from germline; a read error may be responsible. The CDR3 DNA reads TGTGTCAGCAGCGTAGAACCAGGGAGGGAGACCCAGTACTTC. As protein: CVSSVEPGRETQYF. V gene TRBV9 combines with J gene TRBJ2-5, with TRBD2 as a possible D gene (6 bases). The CDR3 consists of 14 residues. Germline CDR1 and CDR2: SGDLS and YYNGEE.

This chain connects TRBV25-1 to TRBJ1-4; D is unclear. Trimming stripped 1 base from V and 8 bases from J, with 11 bases between. The CDR3 length is 14 residues. Per germline, CDR1 MGHDK and CDR2 SYGVNS. As DNA, the CDR3 is TGTGCCAGCAGTGAATTTTACTCATCGGAAAAACTGTTTTTT. It is translated as CASSEFYSSEKLFF. The full variable domain, in which reference TRBV25-1 and TRBJ1-4 provide the parts outside the CDR3, is EADIYQTPRYLVIGTGKKITLECSQTMGHDKMYWYQQDPGMELHLIHYSYGVNSTEKGDLSSESTVSRIRTEHFPLTLESARPSHTSQYLCASSEFYSSEKLFFGSGTQLSVL.

There are many counts of this clonotype. The V gene is TRBV6-2 or TRBV6-3, the J gene TRBJ2-1; 11 nucleotides agree with TRBD2. Trimming took 0 bases from V and 8 from J; bases not matched to a gene: 6. This CDR3 comprises 16 residues. Germline V gene data show CDR1 as MNHEY and CDR2 as SVGEGT. CDR3 sequence: CASSYSMGLADDEQFF. CDR3 coding DNA: TGTGCCAGCAGTTACTCGATGGGACTAGCGGACGATGAGCAGTTCTTC.

This clonotype came up many times. The chain links TRBV2 to TRBJ2-3; D is tentatively TRBD1 or TRBD2 (5 bases each). Looked up from germline, CDR1 is SNHLY and CDR2 is FYNNEI. V was shortened by 6 bases and J by 1 base, with 14 bases between the two germline ends. This CDR3 is built from 15 residues. CDR3 loop: CASSPGSRGTDTQYF. CDR3 DNA: TGTGCCAGCAGCCCAGGGAGTAGGGGCACAGATACGCAGTATTTT.

The chain joins TRBV6-1 to TRBJ2-1; D might be TRBD1 (7 bases). The V gene lost 4 bases and the J gene lost 8 bases, with 15 bases spanning the gap. The germline V gene has CDR1 MNHNS and CDR2 SASEGT. CDR3 size: 14 residues. The CDR3 nucleotides read TGTGCCAGCAGTGTTTGGCAGGGGGGTGATGAGCAGTTCTTC. Its protein is CASSVWQGGDEQFF.

This clonotype was detected ten times or more. The chain has TRBV13 and TRBJ2-7; TRBD1 is a possible D gene (6 bases). V lost 5 bases and J lost 2, with 16 bases in between. This CDR3 contains 15 residues. The germline V gene has CDR1 PRHDT and CDR2 FYEKMQ (reference sequence). The CDR3 sequence: CASSPPDSHPYEQYF. The CDR3 nucleotides read TGTGCCAGCAGCCCTCCGGACAGCCATCCCTACGAGCAGTACTTC.

In regard to this clonotype: Given a much more abundant clone one base away, this may be a read error. The chain joins TRBV28 to TRBJ1-6, with D possibly TRBD1 on 6 matching bases. The V end was cut by 5 bases, the J end by 10 bases, with 15 bases between. The CDR3 is made up of 14 amino acids. Germline CDR1 MDHEN, CDR2 SYDVKM. Written as DNA, the CDR3 is TGTGCCAGCAGTCACCTTGGGGGGGGCTCACCCCTCCACTTT. As protein: CASSHLGGGSPLHF.

This clonotype was seen ten or more times. The chain carries TRBV6-1 and TRBJ2-2; 10 nucleotides align to TRBD1. Unmatched junction bases numbered 8, after V lost 7 bases and J lost 6 bases. Germline CDR1 is MNHNS and CDR2 is SASEGT. The CDR3 totals 15 residues. CDR3 coding DNA: TGTGCCAGCATGGTGGGACAGGGGATTTCCGGGGAGCTGTTTTTT. This encodes CASMVGQGISGELFF.

The V and J genes are TRBV25-1 and TRBJ1-5, with D hard to call. This CDR3 spans 14 amino acids. Germline V CDR1 and CDR2: MGHDK, SYGVNS. Trimming took 4 bases from V and 3 from J, leaving 10 bases between them. CDR3 sequence (DNA): TGTGCCAGCAGTGGCCCGGGAATCAATCAGCCCCAGCATTTT. As protein: CASSGPGINQPQHF.

At least ten counts were recorded for this clonotype. The V and J genes are TRBV2 and TRBJ1-2; TRBD1 matches at 10 bases. V shed 6 bases, J shed 3 bases, and the junction held 4 bases outside the gene matches. The CDR3 loop spans 14 amino acids. Germline CDR1 reads SNHLY; CDR2 reads FYNNEI. Written as DNA, the CDR3 is TGTGCCAGCAGGACCGGGACAGGGGACTATGGCTACACCTTC. Translating gives CASRTGTGDYGYTF.

This clonotype was observed at least ten times. V usage is TRBV27 and J usage is TRBJ2-3; 8 nucleotides align to TRBD1. CDR1 MNHEY and CDR2 SMNVEV come from the germline V gene (reference sequence). This CDR3 comprises 14 residues. V was pared by 4 bases and J by 6 bases, with 6 bases of the junction left unmatched. The CDR3 protein is CASSSRTGLDTQYF. The CDR3 coding sequence is TGTGCCAGCAGTTCACGGACAGGGTTGGATACGCAGTATTTT.

This clonotype was recorded many times. J is TRBJ1-2 and V is TRBV5-1; 8 bases agree with TRBD1. The V segment lost 5 bases and the J segment 0 bases; nucleotides outside the gene matches: 0. The germline V gene encodes CDR1 SGHRS and CDR2 YFSETQ. CDR3 length: 13 amino acids. The CDR3 region is CASRTGANYGYTF. Written as DNA, the CDR3 is TGCGCCAGCAGGACAGGGGCTAACTATGGCTACACCTTC.